The 10 T cell receptor beta chains presented below share a single source sample, sequenced in a study of radiation and T cells in renal cell carcinoma. Data came from immunoSEQ multiplex PCR; TCRdb stores just in-frame clones and leaves some out. Here the sample spans 30,000 to 40,000 clones, over 75% being singletons. The time point is: blood 4 weeks post-SBRT, at nephrectomy. Treatment of the sample: 15 Gy SBRT to primary tumor, nephrectomy 4 weeks later. The material was blood, obtained from a patient whose treatment included radiotherapy and nephrectomy. The receptors shown here come from a man between 60 and 70 years old with renal cell carcinoma.

As concerns this clone: One end of the junction fails to match germline, which may point to a read error. This chain uses TRBV7-8 with TRBJ2-7; unclear D gene. Germline loops: CDR1 SGHVS, CDR2 FQNEAQ. CDR3 length equals 12 residues. CDR3 protein: CASSLDGMERYF. The CDR3 bases are TGTGCCAGCAGCTTAGATGGGATGGAGCGGTACTTC.

The chain couples TRBV18 to TRBJ2-7, with 9 bases aligning to TRBD1. Germline V lookup: CDR1 KGHSH, CDR2 LQKENI. The CDR3 has 15 residues. V was clipped by 4 bases and J by 2 bases; unmatched bases: 6. CDR3 sequence: CASSLVDRGPYEQYF. CDR3 in DNA: TGTGCCAGCTCACTTGTGGACAGGGGACCCTACGAGCAGTACTTC.

This sequence joins TRBV6-6 and TRBJ2-5; D possibly matches TRBD1 or TRBD2 (5 bases each). Trimming stripped 3 bases from V and 3 bases from J, with 11 bases between. The length of the CDR3 is 14 residues. The germline V gene encodes CDR1 MNHNY and CDR2 SVGAGI (reference sequence). CDR3 DNA sequence: TGTGCCAGCAGTTATTCGGGGACGAAAGAGACCCAGTACTTC. As protein: CASSYSGTKETQYF.

The V gene is TRBV5-1, the J gene TRBJ2-1, with 7 bases fitting TRBD2. The junction had 11 bases not matched to a gene; V was cut back by 2 bases and J by 0 bases. This CDR3 comprises 18 residues. The V gene's germline CDR1 is SGHRS and CDR2 YFSETQ. The CDR3 sequence is CASSLGLAAGGSYNEQFF. CDR3 nucleotides: TGCGCCAGCAGCTTAGGCCTAGCGGCGGGTGGCTCCTACAATGAGCAGTTCTTC.

V gene TRBV7-9 combines with J gene TRBJ2-7; D tentatively reads TRBD1 or TRBD2 (6 bases each). Trimming took off 2 bases at V and 6 bases at J, with 8 bases between the two ends. CDR1 is SEHNR, CDR2 FQNEAQ, per germline (reference sequence). The CDR3 sequence is 12 residues long. CDR3 DNA sequence: TGTGCCAGCAGCTTACGGGGGCGCGAGCAGTACTTC. Its translation: CASSLRGREQYF.

This clone showed up just a few times. The chain recombines TRBV27 with TRBJ2-1, with TRBD2 matching 7 bases. This CDR3 is 15 amino acids long. J lost 0 bases, V lost 4 bases, and 3 bases had no gene match. Germline V gene lookup returns CDR1 MNHEY and CDR2 SMNVEV (reference sequence). The CDR3 is CASSSWTSSYNEQFF. As DNA, the CDR3 is TGTGCCAGCAGTTCCTGGACTAGCTCCTACAATGAGCAGTTCTTC.

The chain employs TRBV27 and TRBJ2-4, with a possible D match to TRBD1 (5 bases). The CDR3 length is 14 residues. V was trimmed by 7 bases and J by 8 bases, leaving 18 bases between them. Germline V lookup: CDR1 MNHEY, CDR2 SMNVEV (reference sequence). CDR3 amino acids: CASTSSREGYIQYF. The CDR3 coding sequence is TGTGCCAGCACCTCGAGCAGGGAAGGATACATTCAGTACTTC.

The J gene is TRBJ2-3, the V gene TRBV5-4; 8 bases match TRBD1. The CDR3 contains 14 residues. Germline V CDR1 and CDR2: SGHNT, YYREEE (reference sequence). With V trimmed by 4 bases and J by 4 bases, 5 bases remained unmatched. The CDR3 here is CASSLDRVADTQYF. CDR3 coding DNA: TGTGCCAGCAGCCTGGACAGGGTTGCAGATACGCAGTATTTT.

This chain joins TRBV18 and TRBJ1-1, with D perhaps TRBD1 (6 bases). This CDR3 contains 13 residues. The germline CDR1 and CDR2 sequences are KGHSH and LQKENI. Trimming cost V 7 bases and J 3 bases, with 12 bases left between them. In DNA form, the CDR3 reads TGTGCCAGCTTACAGGGATCCGACACTGAAGCTTTCTTT. This translates into CASLQGSDTEAFF.

The chain links TRBV5-4 to TRBJ1-2; D perhaps matches TRBD1 (5 bases). The CDR3 has 15 residues. Trimming left V 5 bases short and J 2 bases short, with 16 bases between. Germline V gene sequence: CDR1 SGHNT, CDR2 YYREEE (reference sequence). The CDR3, as DNA: TGTGCCAGCAGACCCGGCCGGGGGTTGAACTATGGCTACACCTTC. Translated, it gives CASRPGRGLNYGYTF.